What follows are 5 T cell receptor beta chains derived from one specimen sequenced in a study of radiation and T cells in renal cell carcinoma. Time point: baseline pretreatment blood. Treatment denoted: 15 Gy SBRT to primary tumor, nephrectomy 4 weeks later. Sequenced by immunoSEQ multiplex PCR; TCRdb stores in-frame clones only, minus some. Among 150,000 or so clones listed, roughly 88% were seen once. Sequences were derived from blood, sampled from a patient whose treatment included radiotherapy and nephrectomy. Receptor source: a woman between 50 and 59 years old with renal cell carcinoma.

A single count supports this clone. V is TRBV7-3 and J is TRBJ2-6; D is undetermined. The length of the CDR3 is 16 residues. V shed 5 bases and J shed 0 bases, with 11 bases lying between them. Germline CDR1 reads SGHTA; CDR2 reads FQGTGA. DNA of the CDR3: TGTGCCAGCAGCGCGGACGCCGGCTCTGGGGCCAACGTCCTGACTTTC. It codes for CASSADAGSGANVLTF.

The chain links TRBV18 to TRBJ2-1; 9 bases map to TRBD1. V shed 6 bases and J 6 bases; nucleotides not matched to a gene: 9. CDR1 is KGHSH and CDR2 is LQKENI in the germline V gene. This CDR3 has 15 amino acids. The CDR3 nucleotides are TGTGCCAGCTCCGCCGGACAGGGGCTCGGCAATGAGCAGTTCTTC. Translated: CASSAGQGLGNEQFF.

The chain is built from TRBV30 and TRBJ2-7; 10 positions match TRBD1. With 7 bases clipped from V and 1 base from J, the junction kept 4 bases outside the gene matches. Germline CDR1 reads GTSNPN; CDR2 reads SVGIG (reference sequence). This CDR3 region has 13 residues. The CDR3 DNA follows: TGTGCCTTACCGGGACAGGGGTCCTACGAGCAGTACTTC. Its translation is CALPGQGSYEQYF.

The chain links TRBV5-4 to TRBJ2-2; no reliable D call. Germline CDR1 is SGHNT and CDR2 is YYREEE (reference sequence). The CDR3 covers 17 residues. The germline V and J ends were trimmed by 1 base and 2 bases, with 15 bases remaining between them. CDR3 loop: CASSLLSETPNTGELFF. DNA of the CDR3: TGTGCCAGCAGCTTGCTGTCTGAGACACCCAACACCGGGGAGCTGTTTTTT.

V gene TRBV2 combines with J gene TRBJ1-2, with 8 nucleotides matching TRBD1. Losses at the gene ends were 0 bases for V and 3 bases for J; bases not matched to a gene: 6. The CDR3 length is 16 residues. Germline V lookup: CDR1 SNHLY, CDR2 FYNNEI. This CDR3 is CASSEARLDRDYGYTF. In nucleotides, the CDR3 is TGTGCCAGCAGTGAAGCGCGTTTGGACAGGGACTATGGCTACACCTTC.